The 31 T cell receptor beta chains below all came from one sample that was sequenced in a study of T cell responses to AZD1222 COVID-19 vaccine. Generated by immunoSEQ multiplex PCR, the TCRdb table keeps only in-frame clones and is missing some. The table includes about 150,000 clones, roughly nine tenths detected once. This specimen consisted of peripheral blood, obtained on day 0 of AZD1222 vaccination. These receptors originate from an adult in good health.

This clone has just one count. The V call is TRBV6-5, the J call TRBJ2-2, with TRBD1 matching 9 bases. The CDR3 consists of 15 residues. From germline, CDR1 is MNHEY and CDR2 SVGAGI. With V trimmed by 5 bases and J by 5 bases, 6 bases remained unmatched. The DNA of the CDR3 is TGTGCCAGCAGTATAAGACAGGGGGGGACCGGGGAGCTGTTTTTT. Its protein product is CASSIRQGGTGELFF.

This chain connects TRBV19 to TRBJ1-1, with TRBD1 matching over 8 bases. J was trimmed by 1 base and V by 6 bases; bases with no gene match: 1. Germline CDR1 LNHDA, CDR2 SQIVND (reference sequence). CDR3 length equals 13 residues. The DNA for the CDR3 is TGTGCCAGTAGGACAGGGGCGAACACTGAAGCTTTCTTT. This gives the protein CASRTGANTEAFF.

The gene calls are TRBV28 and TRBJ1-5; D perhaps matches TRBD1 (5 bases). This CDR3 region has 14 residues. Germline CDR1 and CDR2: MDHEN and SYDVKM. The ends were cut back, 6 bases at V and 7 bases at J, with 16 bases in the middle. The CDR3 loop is CASRPQGIGQPQHF. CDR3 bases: TGTGCCAGCAGACCCCAGGGTATTGGGCAGCCCCAGCATTTT.

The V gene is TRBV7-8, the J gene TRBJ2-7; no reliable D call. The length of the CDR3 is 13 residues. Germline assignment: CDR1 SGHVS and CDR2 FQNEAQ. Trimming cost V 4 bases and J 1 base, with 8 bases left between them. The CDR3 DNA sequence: TGTGCCAGCAGCTCGATGATTTCCTACGAGCAGTACTTC. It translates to CASSSMISYEQYF. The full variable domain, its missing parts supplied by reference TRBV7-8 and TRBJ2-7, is GAGVSQSPRYKVAKRGQDVALRCDPISGHVSLFWYQQALGQGPEFLTYFQNEAQLDKSGLPSDRFFAERPEGSVSTLKIQRTQQEDSAVYLCASSSMISYEQYFGPGTRLTVT.

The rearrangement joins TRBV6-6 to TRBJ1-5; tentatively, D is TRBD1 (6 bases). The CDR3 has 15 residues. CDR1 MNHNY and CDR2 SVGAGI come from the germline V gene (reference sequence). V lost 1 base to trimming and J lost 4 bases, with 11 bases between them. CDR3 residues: CASSYLGQQNQPQHF. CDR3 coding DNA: TGTGCCAGCAGTTACTTAGGACAGCAAAATCAGCCCCAGCATTTT.

CDR3 residues: CASSLGLAGSNEQFF. The CDR3 DNA is TGTGCCAGCAGCTTGGGACTAGCGGGTTCCAATGAGCAGTTCTTC. This chain connects TRBV7-6 to TRBJ2-1; 12 nucleotides line up with TRBD2. V was clipped by 3 bases and J by 6 bases; unmatched bases: 3. The V gene's germline CDR1 is SGHVS and CDR2 FNYEAQ. This CDR3 is 15 amino acids long.

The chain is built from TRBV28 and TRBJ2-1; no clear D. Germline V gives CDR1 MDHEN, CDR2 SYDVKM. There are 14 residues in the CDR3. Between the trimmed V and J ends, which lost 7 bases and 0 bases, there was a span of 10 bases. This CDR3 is CASTGYGSYNEQFF. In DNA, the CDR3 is TGTGCCAGCACCGGATACGGCTCCTACAATGAGCAGTTCTTC. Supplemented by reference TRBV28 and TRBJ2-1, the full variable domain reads DVKVTQSSRYLVKRTGEKVFLECVQDMDHENMFWYRQDPGLGLRLIYFSYDVKMKEKGDIPEGYSVSREKKERFSLILESASTNQTSMYLCASTGYGSYNEQFFGPGTRLTVL.

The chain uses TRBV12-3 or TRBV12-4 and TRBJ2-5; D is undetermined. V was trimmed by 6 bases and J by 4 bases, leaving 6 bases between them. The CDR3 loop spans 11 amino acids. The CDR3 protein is CASSPRETQYF. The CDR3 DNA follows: TGTGCCAGCAGCCCCCGAGAGACCCAGTACTTC.

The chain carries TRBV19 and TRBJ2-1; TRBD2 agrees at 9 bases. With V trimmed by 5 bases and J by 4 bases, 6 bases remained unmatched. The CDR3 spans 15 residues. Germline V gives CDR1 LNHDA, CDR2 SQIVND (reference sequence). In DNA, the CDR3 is TGTGCCAGTAGTTCCGTGGCGGGAGGGTACAATGAGCAGTTCTTC. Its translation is CASSSVAGGYNEQFF.

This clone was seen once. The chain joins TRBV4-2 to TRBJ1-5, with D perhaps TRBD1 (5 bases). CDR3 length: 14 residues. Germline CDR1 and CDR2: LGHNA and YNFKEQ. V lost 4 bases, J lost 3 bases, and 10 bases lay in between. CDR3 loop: CASSLGHNNQPQHF. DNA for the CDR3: TGTGCCAGCAGCCTAGGACATAACAATCAGCCCCAGCATTTT.

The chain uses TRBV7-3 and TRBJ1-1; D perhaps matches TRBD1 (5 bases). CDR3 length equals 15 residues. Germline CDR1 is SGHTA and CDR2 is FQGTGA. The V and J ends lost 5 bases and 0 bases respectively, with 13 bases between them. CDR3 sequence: CASSIDRAMNTEAFF. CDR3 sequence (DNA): TGTGCCAGCAGCATTGACAGAGCAATGAACACTGAAGCTTTCTTT.

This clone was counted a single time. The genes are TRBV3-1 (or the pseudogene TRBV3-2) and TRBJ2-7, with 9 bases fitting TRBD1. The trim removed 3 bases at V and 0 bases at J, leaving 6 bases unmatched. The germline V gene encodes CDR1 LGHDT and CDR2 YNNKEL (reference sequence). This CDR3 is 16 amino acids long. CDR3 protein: CASSQTTGGASYEQYF. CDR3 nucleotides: TGTGCCAGCAGCCAGACGACAGGGGGGGCCTCCTACGAGCAGTACTTC.

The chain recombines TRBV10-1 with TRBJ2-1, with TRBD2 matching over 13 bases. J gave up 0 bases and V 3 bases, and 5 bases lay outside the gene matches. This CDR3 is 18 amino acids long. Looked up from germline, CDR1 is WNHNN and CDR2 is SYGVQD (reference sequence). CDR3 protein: CASSEGLAGVHSYNEQFF. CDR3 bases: TGCGCCAGCAGTGAAGGACTAGCGGGAGTACACTCCTACAATGAGCAGTTCTTC.

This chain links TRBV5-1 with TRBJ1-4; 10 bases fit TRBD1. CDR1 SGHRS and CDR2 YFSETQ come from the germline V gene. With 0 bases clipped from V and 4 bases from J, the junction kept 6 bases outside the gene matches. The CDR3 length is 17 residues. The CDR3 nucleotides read TGCGCCAGCAGCTTGGCCCCGGGGACAGGGGTTAATGAAAAACTGTTTTTT. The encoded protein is CASSLAPGTGVNEKLFF.

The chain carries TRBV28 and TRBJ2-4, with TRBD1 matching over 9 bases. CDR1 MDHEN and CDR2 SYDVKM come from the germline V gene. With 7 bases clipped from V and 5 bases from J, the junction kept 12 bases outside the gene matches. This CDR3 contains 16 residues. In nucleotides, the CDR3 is TGTGCCAGCACCCCACCACAGGGGGCGCGAGAAAACATTCAGTACTTC. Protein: CASTPPQGARENIQYF.

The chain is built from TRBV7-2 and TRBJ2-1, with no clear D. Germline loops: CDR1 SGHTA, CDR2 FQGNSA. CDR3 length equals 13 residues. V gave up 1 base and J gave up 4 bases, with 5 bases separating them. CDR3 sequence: CASSLVRYNEQFF. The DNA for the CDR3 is TGTGCCAGCAGCTTAGTCAGATACAATGAGCAGTTCTTC.

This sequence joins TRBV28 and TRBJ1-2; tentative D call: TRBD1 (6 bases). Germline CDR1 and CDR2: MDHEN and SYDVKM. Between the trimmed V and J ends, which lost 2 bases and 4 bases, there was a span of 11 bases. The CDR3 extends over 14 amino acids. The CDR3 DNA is TGTGCCAGCAGTTTAGGCAGGGACACCTATGGCTACACCTTC. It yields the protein CASSLGRDTYGYTF.

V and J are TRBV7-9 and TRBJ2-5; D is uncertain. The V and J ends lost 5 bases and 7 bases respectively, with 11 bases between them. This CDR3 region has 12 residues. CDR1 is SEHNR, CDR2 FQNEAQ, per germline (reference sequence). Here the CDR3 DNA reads TGTGCCAGCAGCCCAGAGGTTCGGACCCAGTACTTC. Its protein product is CASSPEVRTQYF.

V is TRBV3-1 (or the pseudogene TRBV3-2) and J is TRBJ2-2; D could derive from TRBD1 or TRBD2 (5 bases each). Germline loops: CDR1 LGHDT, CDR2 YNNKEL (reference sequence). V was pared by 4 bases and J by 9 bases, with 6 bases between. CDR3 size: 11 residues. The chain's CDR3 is CASSRGRELFF. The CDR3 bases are TGTGCCAGCAGCCGGGGGAGGGAGCTGTTTTTT.

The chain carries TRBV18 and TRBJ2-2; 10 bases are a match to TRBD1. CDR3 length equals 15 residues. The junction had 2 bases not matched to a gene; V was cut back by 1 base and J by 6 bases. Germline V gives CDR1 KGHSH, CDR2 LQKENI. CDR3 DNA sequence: TGTGCCAGCTCACCACAAGGACAGGGGGCCGGGGAGCTGTTTTTT. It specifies CASSPQGQGAGELFF.

The CDR3 sequence is CASSHSDPGEGGYTF. In nucleotides, the CDR3 is TGCGCCAGCAGCCACTCGGACCCGGGGGAAGGAGGCTACACCTTC. The rearrangement links TRBV5-1 to TRBJ1-2, with a possible D match to TRBD1 (5 bases). V lost 4 bases, J lost 8 bases, and 21 bases lay in between. The CDR3 consists of 15 residues. CDR1 and CDR2 from the germline V gene are SGHRS and YFSETQ.

The CDR3 loop is CASSPHPGTASYEQYF. Written as DNA, the CDR3 is TGTGCCAGCAGCCCCCATCCCGGGACAGCTTCATACGAGCAGTACTTC. V and J are TRBV9 and TRBJ2-7; 7 bases map to TRBD1. V was pared by 4 bases and J by 4 bases, with 14 bases of the junction left unmatched. The length of the CDR3 is 16 residues. Germline CDR1 SGDLS, CDR2 YYNGEE.

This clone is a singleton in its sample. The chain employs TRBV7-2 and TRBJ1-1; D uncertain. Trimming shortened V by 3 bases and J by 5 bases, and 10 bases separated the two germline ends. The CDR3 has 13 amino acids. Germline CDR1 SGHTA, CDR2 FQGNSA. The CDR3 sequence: CASSFPPRTEAFF. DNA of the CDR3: TGTGCCAGCAGCTTCCCCCCGAGAACTGAAGCTTTCTTT.

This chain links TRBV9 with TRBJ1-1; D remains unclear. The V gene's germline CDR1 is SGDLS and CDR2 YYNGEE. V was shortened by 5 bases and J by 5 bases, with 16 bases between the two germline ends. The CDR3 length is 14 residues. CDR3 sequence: CASSEYGLVTEAFF. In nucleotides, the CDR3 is TGTGCCAGCAGTGAGTACGGTCTAGTTACTGAAGCTTTCTTT.

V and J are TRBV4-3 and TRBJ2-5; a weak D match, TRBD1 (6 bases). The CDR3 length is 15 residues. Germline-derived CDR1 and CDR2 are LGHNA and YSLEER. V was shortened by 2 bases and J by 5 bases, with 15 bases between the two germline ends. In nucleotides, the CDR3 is TGCGCCAGCAGCCAATTCAGGGGCCTTGGGGAGACCCAGTACTTC. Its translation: CASSQFRGLGETQYF.

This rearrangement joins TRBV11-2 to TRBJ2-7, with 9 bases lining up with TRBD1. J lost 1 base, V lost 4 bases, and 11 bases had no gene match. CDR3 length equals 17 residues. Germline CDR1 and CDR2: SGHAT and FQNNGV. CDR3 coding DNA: TGTGCCAGCAGCTACTCCTTCGGGACAGGGATGTCCTACGAGCAGTACTTC. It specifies CASSYSFGTGMSYEQYF.

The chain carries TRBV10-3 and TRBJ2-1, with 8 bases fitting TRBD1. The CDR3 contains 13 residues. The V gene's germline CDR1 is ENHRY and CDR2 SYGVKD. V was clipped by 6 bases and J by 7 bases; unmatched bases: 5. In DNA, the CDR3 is TGTGCCATCAGGACAGGGGCCAATAATGAGCAGTTCTTC. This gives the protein CAIRTGANNEQFF.

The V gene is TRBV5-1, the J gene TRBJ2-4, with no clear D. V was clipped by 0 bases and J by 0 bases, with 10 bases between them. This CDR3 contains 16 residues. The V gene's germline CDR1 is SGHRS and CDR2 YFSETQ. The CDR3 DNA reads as TGCGCCAGCAGCTTGGAACTTGTGGGAGCCAAAAACATTCAGTACTTC. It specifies CASSLELVGAKNIQYF.

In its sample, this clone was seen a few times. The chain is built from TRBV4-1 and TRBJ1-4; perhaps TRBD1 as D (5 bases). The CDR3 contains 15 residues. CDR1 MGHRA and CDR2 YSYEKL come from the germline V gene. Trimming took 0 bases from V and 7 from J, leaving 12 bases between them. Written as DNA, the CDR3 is TGCGCCAGCAGCCAAGAGGGACTTAACATTGAAAAACTGTTTTTT. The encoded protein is CASSQEGLNIEKLFF.

The CDR3 DNA reads as TGTGCCAGCAGTTTATCGATTGAGTTGAACACTGAAGCTTTCTTT. Translating it yields CASSLSIELNTEAFF. The gene calls are TRBV28 and TRBJ1-1; D remains ambiguous. The CDR3 runs to 15 residues. Germline loops: CDR1 MDHEN, CDR2 SYDVKM. Trimming cost V 1 base and J 0 bases, with 9 bases left between them.

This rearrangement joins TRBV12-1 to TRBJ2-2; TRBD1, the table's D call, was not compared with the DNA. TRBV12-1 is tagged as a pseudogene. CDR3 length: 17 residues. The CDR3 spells CASSPPKTGGDTGELFF. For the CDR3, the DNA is TGTGCCAGCAGCCCCCCGAAGACAGGTGGGGACACCGGGGAGCTGTTTTTT.